This TCR beta chain was identified in a study of blood T cells in healthy people across ages. Study information: When template switching was applied, about one barcoded beta molecule was captured per two T cells.

Germline V gene data show CDR1 as SEHNR and CDR2 as FQNEAQ (reference sequence). V lost 1 base and J lost 0, with 4 bases in between. The CDR3 totals 13 residues. The use of a sample-barcoded 5' primer and a J-beta primer mix characterized a second PCR of about 7 to 12 cycles. The template-switch adaptor was a 5' adaptor with 12 random nucleotides. It tagged each cDNA molecule. TCRdb reprocessed the 5' RACE reads with MiXCR, giving one entry per CDR3 protein. The sample holds 550,000 to 700,000 distinct CDR3 sequences; roughly 29% are singletons and the top ten take approximately 17%. This clonotype was counted between two and nine times. The antigen is not known. The study's findings and limits: Naive T cell percentage and TCR beta diversity correlated strongly.

This sequence originates from a woman aged 70-85 years in good health. Sequenced sample: blood. V gene TRBV7-9 combines with J gene TRBJ2-7; D ambiguous. The CDR3 nucleotides read TGTGCCAGCAGCTTAGAGAGCTCCTACGAGCAGTACTTC. It specifies CASSLESSYEQYF.